This TCR beta chain stems from a study of brain metastases from non-small cell lung cancer. The length of the CDR3 is 13 residues. The germline V and J ends were trimmed by 3 bases and 8 bases, with 13 bases remaining between them. Germline assignment: CDR1 SEHNR and CDR2 FQNEAQ (reference sequence). Clones were read by immunoSEQ multiplex PCR, and TCRdb kept only the in-frame ones, dropping some. The table lists around 690 clones, roughly 86% of them singletons. This chain uses TRBV7-9 with TRBJ1-2, with D possibly matching TRBD1 (5 bases). Sample: tumor-adjacent normal tissue. The origin of this receptor is a donor at least 40 years old with non-small cell lung cancer. The CDR3 sequence: CASSFSSGSGYTF. In DNA, the CDR3 is TGTGCCAGCAGCTTTAGTTCAGGGAGCGGCTACACCTTC.